The text below deals with one T cell receptor beta chain. The V and J ends lost 1 base and 4 bases respectively, with 17 bases between them. The CDR3 is 16 amino acids. CDR1 SGHTA and CDR2 FQGNSA come from the germline V gene. This sample was taken from a study of blood T cell repertoires in COVID-19. Methods used by the authors: Reference gene primer amplification gave nucleated cell count estimates. Sequencing was performed with immunoSEQ multiplex PCR; in TCRdb, only in-frame clones are kept and a portion is missing. V and J calls and clone size come straight from that table; D and trimming were deduced from the DNA. The table lists around 220,000 clones, roughly 84% of them singletons.

Sequences were obtained from peripheral blood. V usage is TRBV7-2 and J usage is TRBJ2-7; D may be TRBD1 (5 bases). This clonotype originated in a woman in her thirties or forties who had recovered from COVID-19. The chain's CDR3 is CASSLVPPRRDYEQYF. The CDR3 DNA is TGTGCCAGCAGCTTAGTCCCCCCGCGCAGGGATTACGAGCAGTACTTC.